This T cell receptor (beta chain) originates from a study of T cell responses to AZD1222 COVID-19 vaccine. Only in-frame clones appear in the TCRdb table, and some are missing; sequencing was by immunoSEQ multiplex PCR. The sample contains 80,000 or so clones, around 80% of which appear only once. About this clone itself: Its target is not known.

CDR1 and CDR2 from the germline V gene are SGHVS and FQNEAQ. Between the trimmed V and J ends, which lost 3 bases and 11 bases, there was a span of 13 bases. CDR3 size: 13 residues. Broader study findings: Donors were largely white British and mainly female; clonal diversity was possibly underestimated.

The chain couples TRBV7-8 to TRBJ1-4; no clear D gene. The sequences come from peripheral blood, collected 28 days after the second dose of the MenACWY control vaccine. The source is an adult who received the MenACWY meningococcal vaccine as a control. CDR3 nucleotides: TGTGCCAGCAGCTTCGGAGAGGGAGGGAAACTGTTTTTT. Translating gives CASSFGEGGKLFF.